This note documents a single T cell receptor (beta chain) sequence. The antigen is undetermined. This specimen belongs to a study of OX40 agonist ivuxolimab in advanced cancers. Study-wide results and caveats: On average, CD8+ T cells showed a greater number of expanded clones than CD4+.

The CDR3 contains 14 residues. Germline CDR1 and CDR2: SGHKS and YYEKEE (reference sequence). Trimming took off 4 bases at V and 1 base at J, with 8 bases between the two ends. Only in-frame clones appear in the TCRdb table, and some are missing; sequencing was by immunoSEQ multiplex PCR. The data show over 80,000 clones, roughly 90% seen once. This chain uses TRBV5-5 with TRBJ2-2; the D is unclear. The clonotype originates from an adult with an advanced solid tumor such as melanoma, head and neck, liver or kidney cancer. Sequencing was performed on CD4+ or CD8+ T cells sorted from blood, taken in a trial of the OX40 agonist ivuxolimab. CDR3 in DNA: TGTGCCAGCAGCCCCTGGATGAACACCGGGGAGCTGTTTTTT. Protein: CASSPWMNTGELFF.